Presented here are 25 T cell receptor beta chains from one specimen sequenced in a study of monozygotic twins with inflammatory bowel disease. One entry per CDR3 protein, without DNA, is what TCRdb gives after re-calling the 5' RACE reads. The sample's table shows under 350,000 distinct CDR3 sequences. The sample was blood. The origin of the receptors is a human donor with ulcerative colitis or Crohn's disease, or a healthy co-twin of an affected twin (not recorded which).

The chain has TRBV24-1 and TRBJ2-3; TCRdb gives TRBD1 as the D gene, but with no DNA this cannot be confirmed. This CDR3 has 14 residues. Germline V CDR1 and CDR2: KGHDR, SFDVKD. The chain's CDR3 is CATSRTGSTDTQYF.

The chain combines TRBV28 with TRBJ2-1; checking the TCRdb D call of TRBD2 is not possible without DNA. This CDR3 is built from 14 residues. Germline V gene sequence: CDR1 MDHEN, CDR2 SYDVKM. The CDR3 reads CASSVPKTSGLQFF.

V is TRBV12-3 or TRBV12-4 and J is TRBJ2-1; TCRdb's D call of TRBD2 is untestable without DNA. CDR3 length: 15 residues. The CDR3 sequence is CASTASSGRNNEQFF.

The chain combines TRBV30 with TRBJ1-4; TCRdb's assignment of TRBD1 cannot be checked, as there is no DNA. The CDR3 covers 14 residues. CDR1 and CDR2 (germline): GTSNPN, SVGIG (reference sequence). The chain's CDR3 is CAWSVGGSGEKLFF.

The V gene is TRBV5-5, the J gene TRBJ1-5; checking the TCRdb D call of TRBD1 is not possible without DNA. The CDR3 consists of 15 residues. CDR1 SGHKS and CDR2 YYEKEE come from the germline V gene (reference sequence). CDR3 protein: CASTQTPQVNQPQHF.

V gene TRBV7-6 combines with J gene TRBJ2-6. Germline assignment: CDR1 SGHVS and CDR2 FNYEAQ. CDR3 length equals 17 residues. CDR3 in amino acids: CASSLARFSSGANVLTF.

The chain joins TRBV9 to TRBJ2-3; TCRdb proposes TRBD1, but this gene call is untestable without DNA. CDR1 is SGDLS and CDR2 is YYNGEE in the germline V gene. The CDR3 extends over 15 amino acids. The CDR3 here is CASSVDPPGTTTQYF.

The CDR3: CSAGHGTRPQHF. This chain joins TRBV20-1 and TRBJ1-5; TCRdb's D call of TRBD1 is untestable without DNA. Germline V gene data show CDR1 as DFQATT and CDR2 as SNEGSKA (reference sequence). This CDR3 comprises 12 residues.

The chain combines TRBV6-2 or TRBV6-3 with TRBJ2-7; TCRdb returns TRBD2, unconfirmable since there is no DNA. The CDR3 consists of 16 residues. Germline CDR1 reads MNHEY; CDR2 reads SVGEGT. The CDR3 sequence: CASSYSKTSGPYEQYF.

The chain joins TRBV12-3 or TRBV12-4 to TRBJ2-2; the TCRdb call, TRBD1, lacks DNA for checking. The CDR3 loop spans 14 amino acids. CDR3 loop: CASRGQGSTGELFF.

V and J are TRBV25-1 and TRBJ1-2. Germline V CDR1 and CDR2: MGHDK, SYGVNS. The length of the CDR3 is 13 residues. The CDR3 sequence is CASSERRGYGYTF.

This sequence joins TRBV19 and TRBJ1-3; no DNA is available, so the TRBD1 call from TCRdb remains unchecked. Germline loops: CDR1 LNHDA, CDR2 SQIVND (reference sequence). The CDR3 is 16 amino acids. The CDR3 sequence: CASSTRGQGVGNTIYF.

This chain uses TRBV28 with TRBJ2-3; TCRdb proposes TRBD2, but this gene call is untestable without DNA. CDR1 and CDR2 (germline): MDHEN, SYDVKM. This CDR3 is built from 18 residues. This CDR3 is CASSVTGTRRVATDTQYF.

This sequence joins TRBV7-2 and TRBJ2-7; the TRBD1 assignment by TCRdb is unverifiable without DNA. Germline assignment: CDR1 SGHTA and CDR2 FQGNSA. The CDR3 length is 16 residues. This CDR3 reads CASSLPQQGAGYEQYF.

The chain employs TRBV28 and TRBJ1-2; TCRdb's assignment of TRBD1 cannot be checked, as there is no DNA. Germline CDR1 MDHEN, CDR2 SYDVKM. The CDR3 has 14 amino acids. The CDR3 loop is CASTPPATGAGYTF.

The chain links TRBV7-2 to TRBJ2-1; with no DNA, the TCRdb D assignment of TRBD1 cannot be verified. Germline assignment: CDR1 SGHTA and CDR2 FQGNSA. The CDR3 runs to 13 residues. CDR3 sequence: CASSLAQGNEQFF.

The chain carries TRBV6-1 and TRBJ1-2; TCRdb gives TRBD1 as the D gene, but with no DNA this cannot be confirmed. In germline, CDR1 is MNHNS, CDR2 SASEGT. The CDR3 spans 15 residues. CDR3 amino acids: CASSPATGTNYGYTF.

This CDR3 reads CASSSDRVEQYF. This chain connects TRBV7-9 to TRBJ2-7; the D gene TCRdb calls, TRBD1, cannot be checked with no DNA. The germline CDR1 and CDR2 sequences are SEHNR and FQNEAQ (reference sequence). The CDR3 extends over 12 amino acids.

This CDR3 is CAWKGQGSSGYTF. J is TRBJ1-2 and V is TRBV30; TCRdb gives TRBD1 as the D gene, but with no DNA this cannot be confirmed. The CDR3 contains 13 residues. The germline V gene has CDR1 GTSNPN and CDR2 SVGIG (reference sequence).

The chain recombines TRBV20-1 with TRBJ1-1. The germline CDR1 and CDR2 sequences are DFQATT and SNEGSKA (reference sequence). CDR3 size: 14 residues. The CDR3 is CSARDGTENTEAFF.

J is TRBJ2-2 and V is TRBV18; the TRBD1 assignment by TCRdb is unverifiable without DNA. Germline CDR1 is KGHSH and CDR2 is LQKENI. The CDR3 covers 13 residues. CDR3 protein: CASSRTQTGELFF.

This sequence joins TRBV12-3 or TRBV12-4 and TRBJ2-1; there is no DNA to check the TCRdb D call of TRBD2. The CDR3 has 19 residues. The CDR3 loop is CASSLRGLTSGGLRNEQFF.

This chain connects TRBV20-1 to TRBJ2-2. Germline V CDR1 and CDR2: DFQATT, SNEGSKA (reference sequence). The CDR3 has 12 amino acids. The CDR3 reads CSARWNTGELFF.

J is TRBJ2-7 and V is TRBV28; absent DNA, TCRdb's TRBD1 call cannot be checked. The CDR3 is 14 residues long. Germline CDR1 MDHEN, CDR2 SYDVKM. The chain's CDR3 is CASRGSGGPYEQYF.

This chain links TRBV5-1 with TRBJ2-3; TCRdb's assignment of TRBD1 cannot be checked, as there is no DNA. The CDR3 sequence is 16 residues long. Germline CDR1 SGHRS, CDR2 YFSETQ. The CDR3 protein is CASSLPIGGGTDTQYF.